These 16 T cell receptor beta chains were all obtained from the same sample, sequenced in a study of OX40 agonist ivuxolimab in advanced cancers. TCRdb's table, derived via immunoSEQ multiplex PCR, lists solely in-frame clones and lacks some. Of more than 45,000 clones in the sample, about 88% were seen once. Sample: CD4+ or CD8+ T cells sorted from blood, taken in a trial of the OX40 agonist ivuxolimab. Every receptor here comes from an adult with an advanced solid tumor such as melanoma, head and neck, liver or kidney cancer.

The rearrangement uses TRBV7-2 and TRBJ2-3, with D uncertain. Germline CDR1 reads SGHTA; CDR2 reads FQGNSA. V gave up 6 bases and J gave up 6 bases, with 10 bases separating them. The CDR3 consists of 12 residues. The CDR3 protein is CASRTDADTQYF. The CDR3 DNA reads TGTGCCAGCAGGACGGACGCGGATACGCAGTATTTT.

The chain combines TRBV18 with TRBJ2-5; D remains ambiguous. The DNA end is more similar to TRBJ2-7, so the J call may be wrong. CDR1 and CDR2 from the germline V gene are KGHSH and LQKENI. This CDR3 is 13 amino acids long. The chain's CDR3 is CASSPGPAYEQYF. DNA for the CDR3: TGTGCCAGCTCACCAGGACCGGCCTACGAGCAGTACTTC.

This clone was recorded a few times. The rearrangement uses TRBV10-3 and TRBJ2-7, with D possibly matching TRBD2 (5 bases). This CDR3 contains 15 residues. The germline CDR1 and CDR2 sequences are ENHRY and SYGVKD. Trimming removed 4 bases from V and 6 bases from J, with 19 bases in between. In nucleotides, the CDR3 is TGTGCCATCAGTGGAAGGAGGACCTCGTCTCGCGAGCAGTACTTC. It specifies CAISGRRTSSREQYF.

The CDR3 reads CAWSADSEGTDTQYF. DNA for the CDR3: TGTGCCTGGAGTGCGGACTCCGAGGGAACAGATACGCAGTATTTT. This chain uses TRBV30 with TRBJ2-3; TRBD2 might be the D (5 bases). V lost 1 base to trimming and J lost 3 bases, with 14 bases between them. The germline V gene has CDR1 GTSNPN and CDR2 SVGIG (reference sequence). This CDR3 has 15 residues.

V is TRBV2 and J is TRBJ2-5; either TRBD1 or TRBD2 may supply D (6 bases each). The CDR3 contains 16 residues. Trimming took off 1 base at V and 0 bases at J, with 12 bases between the two ends. The germline V gene encodes CDR1 SNHLY and CDR2 FYNNEI. CDR3 sequence (DNA): TGTGCCAGCAGTGAAGGGGGTGGGGGGCACCAAGAGACCCAGTACTTC. This translates into CASSEGGGGHQETQYF.

The chain links TRBV18 to TRBJ2-3; 9 bases agree with TRBD1. Germline CDR1 reads KGHSH; CDR2 reads LQKENI. V lost 3 bases to trimming and J lost 5 bases; unmatched junction nucleotides: 3. The CDR3 spans 14 residues. The CDR3 is CASSPGQGGDTQYF. The CDR3 DNA reads TGTGCCAGCTCACCGGGACAGGGAGGAGATACGCAGTATTTT. Full variable domain (outside the CDR3, taken from reference TRBV18 and TRBJ2-3): NAGVMQNPRHLVRRRGQEARLRCSPMKGHSHVYWYRQLPEEGLKFMVYLQKENIIDESGMPKERFSAEFPKEGPSILRIQQVVRGDSAAYFCASSPGQGGDTQYFGPGTRLTVL.

The rearrangement links TRBV7-2 to TRBJ1-1; TRBD1 matches at 7 bases. The CDR3 sequence is 15 residues long. Germline CDR1 reads SGHTA; CDR2 reads FQGNSA. V was pared by 3 bases and J by 0 bases, with 4 bases of the junction left unmatched. As DNA, the CDR3 is TGTGCCAGCAGCTTCAGGACAGGCCTGAACACTGAAGCTTTCTTT. It encodes CASSFRTGLNTEAFF.

The chain joins TRBV9 to TRBJ2-5; D is uncertain. The V and J ends lost 3 bases and 4 bases respectively, with 16 bases between them. This CDR3 is 15 amino acids long. CDR1 and CDR2 (germline): SGDLS, YYNGEE. This CDR3 reads CASSAGNRVGETQYF. The DNA for the CDR3 is TGTGCCAGCAGCGCAGGAAATCGGGTAGGAGAGACCCAGTACTTC.

The genes are TRBV7-9 and TRBJ1-1; no firm D call. CDR3 size: 13 residues. V lost 5 bases and J lost 0, with 7 bases in between. From germline, CDR1 is SEHNR and CDR2 FQNEAQ (reference sequence). The CDR3 spells CASSQIMNTEAFF. Here the CDR3 DNA reads TGTGCCAGCAGCCAAATAATGAACACTGAAGCTTTCTTT.

The rearrangement joins TRBV6-4 to TRBJ2-2; D perhaps matches TRBD1 (5 bases). Germline-derived CDR1 and CDR2 are MRHNA and SNTAGT. The length of the CDR3 is 14 residues. V was clipped by 10 bases and J by 1 base, with 13 bases between them. The DNA for the CDR3 is TGTGCCACTCGAAGGCAGGGGAACACCGGGGAGCTGTTTTTT. It is translated as CATRRQGNTGELFF.

J is TRBJ2-2 and V is TRBV30; TRBD1 aligns across 7 bases. The CDR3 totals 16 residues. The germline CDR1 and CDR2 sequences are GTSNPN and SVGIG (reference sequence). The V segment lost 3 bases and the J segment 4 bases; nucleotides outside the gene matches: 11. The CDR3 nucleotides read TGTGCCTGGAGCGCCGGGACAGCTTATCTCACCGGGGAGCTGTTTTTT. The encoded protein is CAWSAGTAYLTGELFF. Full variable domain (missing parts from reference TRBV30 and TRBJ2-2): SQTIHQWPATLVQPVGSPLSLECTVEGTSNPNLYWYRQAAGRGLQLLFYSVGIGQISSEVPQNLSASRPQDRQFILSSKKLLLSDSGFYLCAWSAGTAYLTGELFFGEGSRLTVL.

The chain has TRBV27 and TRBJ2-6, with 10 bases fitting TRBD1. The CDR3 runs 18 residues. After removal of 6 bases from V and 2 bases from J, the junction contained 10 bases not matched to a gene. Per the germline V gene, CDR1 is MNHEY and CDR2 is SMNVEV (reference sequence). This CDR3 is CASRRRQGAPTGANVLTF. As DNA, the CDR3 is TGTGCCAGCAGACGACGACAGGGGGCGCCTACTGGGGCCAACGTCCTGACTTTC.

The table lists this clone with a few counts. This chain connects TRBV10-3 to TRBJ2-5; D unclear. Trimming removed 5 bases at V and 2 bases at J, with 3 bases between. Germline V gene lookup returns CDR1 ENHRY and CDR2 SYGVKD. CDR3 length equals 11 residues. The DNA for the CDR3 is TGTGCCATCAGTAATCAAGAGACCCAGTACTTC. It is translated as CAISNQETQYF.

The chain recombines TRBV11-1 with TRBJ1-5, with unresolved D. Germline V gene lookup returns CDR1 SGHAT and CDR2 FQDESV (reference sequence). The CDR3 length is 13 residues. V was cut by 2 bases and J by 10 bases, with 12 bases left in between. The CDR3 DNA follows: TGTGCCAGCAGCTTACAATTAAGGGCTCCCCAGCATTTT. The encoded protein is CASSLQLRAPQHF.

The chain's CDR3 is CASSLDRQSTDTQYF. CDR3 in DNA: TGTGCCAGCAGCTTAGATCGACAGTCCACAGATACGCAGTATTTT. The chain recombines TRBV11-2 with TRBJ2-3; perhaps TRBD1 as D (5 bases). The CDR3 covers 15 residues. Germline V gene sequence: CDR1 SGHAT, CDR2 FQNNGV. V lost 0 bases, J lost 2 bases, and 9 bases lay in between.

The V gene is TRBV11-1, the J gene TRBJ2-1; D not resolved. The CDR3 runs 15 residues. In germline, CDR1 is SGHAT, CDR2 FQDESV (reference sequence). The V end was cut by 5 bases, the J end by 4 bases, with 15 bases between. This CDR3 is CASSRSRWTYNEQFF. The CDR3, as DNA: TGTGCCAGCAGCCGCTCGCGCTGGACGTACAATGAGCAGTTCTTC.